This T cell receptor beta chain is from a study of siplizumab effects on memory and regulatory T cells. Data came from immunoSEQ multiplex PCR; TCRdb stores just in-frame clones and leaves some out. Of some 64,000 clones in the sample, 65% to 80% were seen once. CDR1 SGHDT and CDR2 YYEEEE come from the germline V gene. The CDR3 contains 15 residues. V lost 5 bases, J lost 7 bases, and 11 bases stayed unmatched. The specimen was memory CD4+ T cells sorted from blood. J is TRBJ1-3 and V is TRBV5-6, with 8 bases lining up with TRBD1. This TCR came from a human donor in good health. CDR3 coding DNA: TGTGCCAGCAGATACGCTCAGGGGGCCTGGAACACCATATATTTT. Amino acid sequence: CASRYAQGAWNTIYF.